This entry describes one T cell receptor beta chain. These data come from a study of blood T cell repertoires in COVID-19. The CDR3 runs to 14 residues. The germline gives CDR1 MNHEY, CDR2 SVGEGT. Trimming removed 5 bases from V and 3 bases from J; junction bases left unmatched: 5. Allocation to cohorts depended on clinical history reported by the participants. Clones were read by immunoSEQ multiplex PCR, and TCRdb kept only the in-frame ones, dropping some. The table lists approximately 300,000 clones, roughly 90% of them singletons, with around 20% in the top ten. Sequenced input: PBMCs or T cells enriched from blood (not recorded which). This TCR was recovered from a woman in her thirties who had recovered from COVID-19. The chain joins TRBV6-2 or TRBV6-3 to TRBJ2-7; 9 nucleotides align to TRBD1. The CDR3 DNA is TGTGCCAGCAGTAGGGACAGGGACCTCTACGAGCAGTACTTC. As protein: CASSRDRDLYEQYF.